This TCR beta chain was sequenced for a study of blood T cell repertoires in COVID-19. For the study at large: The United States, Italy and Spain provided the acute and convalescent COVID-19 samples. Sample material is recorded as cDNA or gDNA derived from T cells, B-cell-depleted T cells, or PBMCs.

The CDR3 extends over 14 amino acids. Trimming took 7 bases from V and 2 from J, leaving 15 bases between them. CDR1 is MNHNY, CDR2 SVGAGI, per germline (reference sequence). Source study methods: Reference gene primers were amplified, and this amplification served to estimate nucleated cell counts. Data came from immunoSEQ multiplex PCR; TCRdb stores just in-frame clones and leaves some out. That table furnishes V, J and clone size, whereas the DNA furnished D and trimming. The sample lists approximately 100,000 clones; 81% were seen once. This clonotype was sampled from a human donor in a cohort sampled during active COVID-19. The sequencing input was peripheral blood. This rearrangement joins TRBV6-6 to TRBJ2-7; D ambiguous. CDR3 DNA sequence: TGTGCCAGCACCTCCACGGGTTTACCCTACGAGCAGTACTTC. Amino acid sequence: CASTSTGLPYEQYF.